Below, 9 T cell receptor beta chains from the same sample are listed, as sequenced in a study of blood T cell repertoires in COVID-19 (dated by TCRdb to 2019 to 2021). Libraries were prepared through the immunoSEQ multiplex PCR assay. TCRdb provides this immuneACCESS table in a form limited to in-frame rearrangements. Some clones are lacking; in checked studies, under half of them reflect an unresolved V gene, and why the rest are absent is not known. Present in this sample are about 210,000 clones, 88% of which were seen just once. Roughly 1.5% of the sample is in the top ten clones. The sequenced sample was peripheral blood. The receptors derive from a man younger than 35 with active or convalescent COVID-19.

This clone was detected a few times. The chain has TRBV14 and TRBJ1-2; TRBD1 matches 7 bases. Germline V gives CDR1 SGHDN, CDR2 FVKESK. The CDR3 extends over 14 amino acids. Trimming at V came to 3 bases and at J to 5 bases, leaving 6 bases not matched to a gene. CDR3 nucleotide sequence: TGTGCCAGCAGCCAGGACAGGTCTTGGTATGGCTACACCTTC. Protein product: CASSQDRSWYGYTF.

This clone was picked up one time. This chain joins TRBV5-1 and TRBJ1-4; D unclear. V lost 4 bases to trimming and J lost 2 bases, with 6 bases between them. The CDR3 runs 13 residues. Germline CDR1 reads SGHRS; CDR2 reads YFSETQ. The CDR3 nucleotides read TGCGCCAGCAGCCTCGGGACTAATGAAAAACTGTTTTTT. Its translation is CASSLGTNEKLFF.

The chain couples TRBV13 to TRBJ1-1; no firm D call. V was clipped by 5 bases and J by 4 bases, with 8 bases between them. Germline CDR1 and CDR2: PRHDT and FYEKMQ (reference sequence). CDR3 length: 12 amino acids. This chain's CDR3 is CASSTFGTEAFF. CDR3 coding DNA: TGTGCCAGCAGCACTTTTGGCACTGAAGCTTTCTTT.

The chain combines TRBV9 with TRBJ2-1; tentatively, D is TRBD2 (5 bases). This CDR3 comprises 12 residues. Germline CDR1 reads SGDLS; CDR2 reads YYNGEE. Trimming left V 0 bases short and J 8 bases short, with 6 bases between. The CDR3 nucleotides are TGTGCCAGCAGCGTAGAGAGGGATGAGCAGTTCTTC. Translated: CASSVERDEQFF.

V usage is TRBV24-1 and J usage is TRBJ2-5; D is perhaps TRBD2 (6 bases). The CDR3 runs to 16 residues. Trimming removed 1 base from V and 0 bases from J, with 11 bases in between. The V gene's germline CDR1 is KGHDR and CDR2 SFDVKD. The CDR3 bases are TGTGCCACCAGTGATTTTGGGACTGCGTACCAAGAGACCCAGTACTTC. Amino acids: CATSDFGTAYQETQYF.

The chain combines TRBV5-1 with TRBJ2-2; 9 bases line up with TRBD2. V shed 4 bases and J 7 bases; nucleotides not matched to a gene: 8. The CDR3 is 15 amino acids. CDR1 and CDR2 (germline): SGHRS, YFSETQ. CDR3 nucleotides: TGCGCCAGCAGCCGATTTAGCGGGGGAGGCGGGGAGCTGTTTTTT. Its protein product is CASSRFSGGGGELFF.

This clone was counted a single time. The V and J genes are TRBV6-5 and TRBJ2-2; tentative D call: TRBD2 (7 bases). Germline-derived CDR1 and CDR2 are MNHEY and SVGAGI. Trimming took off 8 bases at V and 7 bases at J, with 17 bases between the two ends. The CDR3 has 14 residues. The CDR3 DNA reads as TGTGCCAGCTCTCTGTCAGGGGACTACGGGGAGCTGTTTTTT. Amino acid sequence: CASSLSGDYGELFF.

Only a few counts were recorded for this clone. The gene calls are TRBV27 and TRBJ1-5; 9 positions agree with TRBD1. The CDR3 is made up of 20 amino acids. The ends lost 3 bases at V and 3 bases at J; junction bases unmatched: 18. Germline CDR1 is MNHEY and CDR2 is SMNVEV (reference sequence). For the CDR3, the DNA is TGTGCCAGCAGTTTGTCTCCGGGGACAGGGCGAAATGGGAACAATCAGCCCCAGCATTTT. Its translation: CASSLSPGTGRNGNNQPQHF.

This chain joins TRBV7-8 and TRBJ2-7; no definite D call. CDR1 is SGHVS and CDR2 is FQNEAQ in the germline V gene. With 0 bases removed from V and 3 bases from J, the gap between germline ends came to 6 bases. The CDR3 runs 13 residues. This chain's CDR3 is CASSLASSYEQYF. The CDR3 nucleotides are TGTGCCAGCAGCTTAGCTAGCAGCTACGAGCAGTACTTC. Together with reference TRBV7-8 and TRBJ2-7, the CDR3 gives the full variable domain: GAGVSQSPRYKVAKRGQDVALRCDPISGHVSLFWYQQALGQGPEFLTYFQNEAQLDKSGLPSDRFFAERPEGSVSTLKIQRTQQEDSAVYLCASSLASSYEQYFGPGTRLTVT.